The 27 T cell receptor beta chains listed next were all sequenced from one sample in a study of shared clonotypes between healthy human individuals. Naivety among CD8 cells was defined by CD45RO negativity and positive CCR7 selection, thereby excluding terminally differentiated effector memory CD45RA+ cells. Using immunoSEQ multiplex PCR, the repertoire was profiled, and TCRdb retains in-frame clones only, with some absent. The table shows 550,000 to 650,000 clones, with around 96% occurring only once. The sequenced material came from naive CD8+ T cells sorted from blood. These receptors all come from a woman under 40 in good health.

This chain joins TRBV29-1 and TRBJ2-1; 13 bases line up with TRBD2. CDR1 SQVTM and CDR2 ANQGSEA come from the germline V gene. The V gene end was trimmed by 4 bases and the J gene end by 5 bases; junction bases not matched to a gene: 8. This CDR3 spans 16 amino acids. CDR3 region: CSVAGLAGREDNEQFF. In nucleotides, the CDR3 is TGCAGCGTTGCGGGACTAGCGGGACGTGAGGACAATGAGCAGTTCTTC.

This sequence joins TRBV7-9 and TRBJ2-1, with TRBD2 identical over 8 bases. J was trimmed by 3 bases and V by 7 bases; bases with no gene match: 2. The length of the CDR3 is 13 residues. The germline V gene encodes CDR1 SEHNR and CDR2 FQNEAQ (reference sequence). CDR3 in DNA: TGTGCCAGCAAAACTAGCGGCTACAATGAGCAGTTCTTC. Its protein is CASKTSGYNEQFF. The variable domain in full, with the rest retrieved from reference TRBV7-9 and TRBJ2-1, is DTGVSQNPRHKITKRGQNVTFRCDPISEHNRLYWYRQTLGQGPEFLTYFQNEAQLEKSRLLSDRFSAERPKGSFSTLEIQRTEQGDSAMYLCASKTSGYNEQFFGPGTRLTVL.

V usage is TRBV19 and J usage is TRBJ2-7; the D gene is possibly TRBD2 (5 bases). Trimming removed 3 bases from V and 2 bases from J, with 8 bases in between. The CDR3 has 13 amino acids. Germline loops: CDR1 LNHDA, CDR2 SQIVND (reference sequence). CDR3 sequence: CASSIEGAYEQYF. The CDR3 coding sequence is TGTGCCAGTAGTATCGAGGGTGCCTACGAGCAGTACTTC.

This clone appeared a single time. The CDR3 protein is CASSVLAGASEQFF. The CDR3 coding sequence is TGTGCCAGCAGTGTCCTAGCGGGAGCTTCTGAGCAGTTCTTC. The chain links TRBV6-4 to TRBJ2-1; 10 bases line up with TRBD2. CDR1 and CDR2 (germline): MRHNA, SNTAGT. This CDR3 is built from 14 residues. V shed 4 bases, J shed 9 bases, and the junction held 6 bases outside the gene matches.

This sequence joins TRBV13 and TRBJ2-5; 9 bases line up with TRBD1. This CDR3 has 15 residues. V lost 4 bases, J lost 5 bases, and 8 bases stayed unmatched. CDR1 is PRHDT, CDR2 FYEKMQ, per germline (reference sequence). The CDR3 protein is CASSSRDRVGETQYF. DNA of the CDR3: TGTGCCAGCAGCTCCAGGGACAGGGTGGGGGAGACCCAGTACTTC.

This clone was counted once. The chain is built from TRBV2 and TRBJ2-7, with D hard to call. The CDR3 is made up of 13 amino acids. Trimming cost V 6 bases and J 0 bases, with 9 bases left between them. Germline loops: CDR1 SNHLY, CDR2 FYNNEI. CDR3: CASRSRSSYEQYF. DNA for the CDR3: TGTGCCAGCAGGTCCAGGAGCTCCTACGAGCAGTACTTC.

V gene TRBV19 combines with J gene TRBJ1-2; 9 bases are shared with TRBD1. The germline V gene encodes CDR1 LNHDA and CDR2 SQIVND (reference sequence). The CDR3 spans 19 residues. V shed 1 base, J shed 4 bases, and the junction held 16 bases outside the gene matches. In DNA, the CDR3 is TGTGCCAGTAGTATAGTTTTGGCGACAGGGGGATACCTCCGCTATGGCTACACCTTC. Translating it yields CASSIVLATGGYLRYGYTF.

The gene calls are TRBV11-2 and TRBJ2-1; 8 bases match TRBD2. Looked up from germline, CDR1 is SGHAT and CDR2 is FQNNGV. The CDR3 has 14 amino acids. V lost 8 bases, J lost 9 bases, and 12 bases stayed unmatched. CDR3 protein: CASLSPGGPSEQFF. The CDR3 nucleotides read TGTGCCAGCCTATCGCCGGGAGGGCCCTCTGAGCAGTTCTTC.

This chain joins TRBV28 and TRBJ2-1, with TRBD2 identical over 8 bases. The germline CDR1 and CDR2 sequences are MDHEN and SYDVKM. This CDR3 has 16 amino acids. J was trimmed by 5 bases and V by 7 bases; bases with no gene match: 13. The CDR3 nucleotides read TGTGCCAGCAATTCCATATACGGGAGGGCCCACAATGAGCAGTTCTTC. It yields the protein CASNSIYGRAHNEQFF.

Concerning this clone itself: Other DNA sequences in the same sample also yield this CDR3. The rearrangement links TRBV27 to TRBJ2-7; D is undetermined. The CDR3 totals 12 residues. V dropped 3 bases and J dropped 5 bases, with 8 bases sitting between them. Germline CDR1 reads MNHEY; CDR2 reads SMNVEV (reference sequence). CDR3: CASSFSGHEQYF. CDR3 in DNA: TGTGCCAGCAGTTTCTCTGGCCACGAGCAGTACTTC.

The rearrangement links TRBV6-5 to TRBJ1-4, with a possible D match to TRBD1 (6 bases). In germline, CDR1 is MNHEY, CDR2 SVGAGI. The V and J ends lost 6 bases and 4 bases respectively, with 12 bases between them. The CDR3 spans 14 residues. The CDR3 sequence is CASRNRELNEKLFF. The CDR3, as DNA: TGTGCCAGCAGGAACAGGGAACTTAATGAAAAACTGTTTTTT.

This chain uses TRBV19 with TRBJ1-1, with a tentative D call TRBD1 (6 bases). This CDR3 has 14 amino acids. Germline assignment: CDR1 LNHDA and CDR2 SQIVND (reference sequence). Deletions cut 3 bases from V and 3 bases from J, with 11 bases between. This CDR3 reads CASSIISGDTEAFF. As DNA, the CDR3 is TGTGCCAGTAGTATTATCTCAGGGGACACTGAAGCTTTCTTT.

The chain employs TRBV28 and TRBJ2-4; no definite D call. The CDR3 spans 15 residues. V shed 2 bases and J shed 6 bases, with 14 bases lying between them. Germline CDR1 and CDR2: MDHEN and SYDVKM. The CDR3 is CASSLGLIKGNIQYF. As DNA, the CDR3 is TGTGCCAGCAGTTTAGGTCTTATAAAGGGAAACATTCAGTACTTC.

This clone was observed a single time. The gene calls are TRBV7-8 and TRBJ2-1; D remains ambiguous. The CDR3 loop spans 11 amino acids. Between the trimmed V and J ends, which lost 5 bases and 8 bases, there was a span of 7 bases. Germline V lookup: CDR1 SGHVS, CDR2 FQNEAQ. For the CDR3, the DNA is TGTGCCAGCAGCCTACACTATGAGCAGTTCTTC. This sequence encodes CASSLHYEQFF.

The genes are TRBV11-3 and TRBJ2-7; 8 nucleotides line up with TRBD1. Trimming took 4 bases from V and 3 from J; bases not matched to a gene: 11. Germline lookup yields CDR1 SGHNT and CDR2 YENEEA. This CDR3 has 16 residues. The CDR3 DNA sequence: TGTGCCAGCAGCTCGACGGAACAGGGGGTGATCTACGAGCAGTACTTC. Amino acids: CASSSTEQGVIYEQYF.

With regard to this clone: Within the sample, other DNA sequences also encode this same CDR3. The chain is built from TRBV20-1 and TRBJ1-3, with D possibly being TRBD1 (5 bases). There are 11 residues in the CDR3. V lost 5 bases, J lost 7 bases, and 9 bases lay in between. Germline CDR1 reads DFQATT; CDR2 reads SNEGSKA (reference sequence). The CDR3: CSALGGNTIYF. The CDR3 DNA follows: TGCAGTGCTCTTGGGGGGAACACCATATATTTT.

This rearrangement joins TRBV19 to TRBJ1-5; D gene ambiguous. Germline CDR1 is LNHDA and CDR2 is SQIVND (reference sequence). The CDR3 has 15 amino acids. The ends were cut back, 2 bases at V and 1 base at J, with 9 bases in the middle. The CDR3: CASSISHHSNQPQHF. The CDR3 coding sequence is TGTGCCAGTAGTATAAGTCATCACAGCAATCAGCCCCAGCATTTT.

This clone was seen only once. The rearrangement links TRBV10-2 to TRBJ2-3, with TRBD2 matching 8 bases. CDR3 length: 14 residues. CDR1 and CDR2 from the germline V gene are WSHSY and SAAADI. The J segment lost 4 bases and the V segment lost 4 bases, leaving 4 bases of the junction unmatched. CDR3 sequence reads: CASSVLADADTQYF. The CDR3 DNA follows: TGCGCCAGCAGTGTACTAGCGGATGCAGATACGCAGTATTTT.

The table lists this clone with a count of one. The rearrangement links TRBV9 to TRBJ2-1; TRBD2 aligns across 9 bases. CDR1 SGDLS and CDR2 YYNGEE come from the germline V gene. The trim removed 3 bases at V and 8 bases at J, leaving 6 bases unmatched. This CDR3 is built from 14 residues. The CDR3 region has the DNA TGTGCCAGCAGCGACCCACTAGCGGGCGATGAGCAGTTCTTC. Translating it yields CASSDPLAGDEQFF. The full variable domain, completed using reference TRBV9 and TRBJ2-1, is DSGVTQTPKHLITATGQRVTLRCSPRSGDLSVYWYQQSLDQGLQFLIQYYNGEERAKGNILERFSAQQFPDLHSELNLSSLELGDSALYFCASSDPLAGDEQFFGPGTRLTVL.

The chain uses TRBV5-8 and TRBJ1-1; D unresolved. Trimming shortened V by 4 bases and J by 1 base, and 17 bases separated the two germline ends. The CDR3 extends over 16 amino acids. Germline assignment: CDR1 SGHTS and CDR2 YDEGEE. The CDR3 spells CASSPLERWANTEAFF. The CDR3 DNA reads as TGTGCCAGCAGCCCTTTAGAGCGATGGGCGAACACTGAAGCTTTCTTT.

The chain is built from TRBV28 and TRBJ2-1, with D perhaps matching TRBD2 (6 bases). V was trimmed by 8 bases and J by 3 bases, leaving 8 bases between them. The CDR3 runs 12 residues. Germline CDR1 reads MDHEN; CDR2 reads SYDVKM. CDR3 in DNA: TGTGCCAGCTTTAGCGGCTACAATGAGCAGTTCTTC. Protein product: CASFSGYNEQFF.

In nucleotides, the CDR3 is TGTGCCAGCAGTGAAGGTGACAACACAGATACGCAGTATTTT. It is translated as CASSEGDNTDTQYF. The chain couples TRBV2 to TRBJ2-3; D not resolved. Germline V CDR1 and CDR2: SNHLY, FYNNEI. The CDR3 spans 14 residues. V was shortened by 1 base and J by 2 bases, with 7 bases between the two germline ends.

For the CDR3, the DNA is TGTGCCGGCGGACAGGCCAATTACTACGAGCAGTACTTC. Encoded protein: CAGGQANYYEQYF. This chain connects TRBV5-4 to TRBJ2-7; the match to TRBD1 covers 7 bases. Trimming removed 10 bases from V and 3 bases from J; junction bases left unmatched: 10. From germline, CDR1 is SGHNT and CDR2 YYREEE (reference sequence). The CDR3 is made up of 13 amino acids.

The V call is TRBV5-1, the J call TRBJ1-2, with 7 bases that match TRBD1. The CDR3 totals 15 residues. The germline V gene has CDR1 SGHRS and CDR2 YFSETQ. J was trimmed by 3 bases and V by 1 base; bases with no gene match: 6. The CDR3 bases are TGCGCCAGCAGCTTGACAGGGGAGGTTGACTATGGCTACACCTTC. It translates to CASSLTGEVDYGYTF. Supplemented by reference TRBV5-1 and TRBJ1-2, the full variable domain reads KAGVTQTPRYLIKTRGQQVTLSCSPISGHRSVSWYQQTPGQGLQFLFEYFSETQRNKGNFPGRFSGRQFSNSRSEMNVSTLELGDSALYLCASSLTGEVDYGYTFGSGTRLTVV.

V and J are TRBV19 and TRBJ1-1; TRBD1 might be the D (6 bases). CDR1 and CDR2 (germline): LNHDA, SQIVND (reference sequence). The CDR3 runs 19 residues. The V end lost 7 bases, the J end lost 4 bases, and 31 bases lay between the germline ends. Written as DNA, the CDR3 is TGTGCCAGTACCTTTACTGAACTGGGACAAAATTTACTTGCCACTGAAGCTTTCTTT. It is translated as CASTFTELGQNLLATEAFF.

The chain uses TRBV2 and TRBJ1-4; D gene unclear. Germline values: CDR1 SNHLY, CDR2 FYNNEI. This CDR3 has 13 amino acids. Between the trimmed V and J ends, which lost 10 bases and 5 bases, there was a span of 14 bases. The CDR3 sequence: CATLMRMNEKLFF. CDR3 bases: TGTGCCACCCTAATGAGGATGAATGAAAAACTGTTTTTT.

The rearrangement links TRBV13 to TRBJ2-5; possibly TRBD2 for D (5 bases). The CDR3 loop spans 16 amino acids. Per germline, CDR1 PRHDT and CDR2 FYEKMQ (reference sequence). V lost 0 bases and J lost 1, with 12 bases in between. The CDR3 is CASSLGSGKPQETQYF. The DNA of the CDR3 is TGTGCCAGCAGCTTAGGTTCGGGGAAGCCCCAAGAGACCCAGTACTTC.